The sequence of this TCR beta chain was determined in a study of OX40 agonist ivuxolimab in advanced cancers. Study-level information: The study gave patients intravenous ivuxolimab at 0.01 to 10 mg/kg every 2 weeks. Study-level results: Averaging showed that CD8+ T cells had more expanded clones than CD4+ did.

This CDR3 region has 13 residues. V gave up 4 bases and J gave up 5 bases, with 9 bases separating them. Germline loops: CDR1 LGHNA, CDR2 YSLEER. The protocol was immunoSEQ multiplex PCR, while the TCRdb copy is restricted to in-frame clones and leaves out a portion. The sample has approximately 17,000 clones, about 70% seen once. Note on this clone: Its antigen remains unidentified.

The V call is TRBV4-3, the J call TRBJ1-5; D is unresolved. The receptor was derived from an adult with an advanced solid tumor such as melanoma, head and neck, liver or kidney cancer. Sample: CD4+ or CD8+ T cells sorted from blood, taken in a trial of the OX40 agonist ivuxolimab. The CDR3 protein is CASSPTEDQPQHF. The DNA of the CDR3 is TGCGCCAGCAGCCCAACAGAGGATCAGCCCCAGCATTTT.